Presented here are 11 T cell receptor beta chains from one specimen sequenced in a study of PD-L1 blockade in urothelial cancer. Time point described: pretreatment peripheral blood. Profiling relied on immunoSEQ multiplex PCR, and the TCRdb table lists in-frame clones only, not all of them. The sample has about 30,000 clones, over 70% seen once. The source material was PBMCs, sampled around atezolizumab (anti-PD-L1) treatment. These receptors were taken from a man in his 60s with urothelial cancer.

The chain couples TRBV30 to TRBJ2-1; 10 positions agree with TRBD2. Trimming removed 5 bases from V and 9 bases from J; junction bases left unmatched: 4. The CDR3 extends over 12 amino acids. CDR1 is GTSNPN, CDR2 SVGIG, per germline (reference sequence). The CDR3, as DNA: TGTGCCTGGGGGGGACTAGCGCCTGAGCAGTTCTTC. Translating gives CAWGGLAPEQFF.

V gene TRBV19 combines with J gene TRBJ1-1; D is undetermined. Trimming pared 4 bases from V and 7 bases from J, leaving 16 bases between. Germline loops: CDR1 LNHDA, CDR2 SQIVND (reference sequence). CDR3 length: 14 residues. CDR3 coding DNA: TGTGCCAGTAGTACGCCACAAAAACGGGGTGAAGCTTTCTTT. This sequence encodes CASSTPQKRGEAFF.

The chain uses TRBV15 and TRBJ2-3; 13 bases line up with TRBD2. There are 16 residues in the CDR3. Per germline, CDR1 LNHNV and CDR2 YYDKDF (reference sequence). V lost 0 bases and J lost 4; bases outside the gene matches: 1. The CDR3 sequence is CATSRDTSGRADTQYF. CDR3 nucleotides: TGTGCCACCAGCAGAGATACTAGCGGGAGGGCAGATACGCAGTATTTT.

The rearrangement uses TRBV5-1 and TRBJ2-5; 8 bases are a match to TRBD2. The CDR3 is 15 residues long. The junction had 5 bases not matched to a gene; V was cut back by 0 bases and J by 4 bases. The germline V gene encodes CDR1 SGHRS and CDR2 YFSETQ. CDR3 nucleotide sequence: TGCGCCAGCAGCTTGGGAGCGGGAGCTGGAGAGACCCAGTACTTC. It specifies CASSLGAGAGETQYF.

V gene TRBV14 combines with J gene TRBJ1-1; weak D call: TRBD1 (5 bases). The CDR3 sequence is 16 residues long. V lost 0 bases to trimming and J lost 1 base, with 12 bases between them. Germline assignment: CDR1 SGHDN and CDR2 FVKESK. Here the CDR3 reads CASSQEKGRWNTEAFF. DNA of the CDR3: TGTGCCAGCAGCCAAGAAAAGGGGCGATGGAACACTGAAGCTTTCTTT.

The chain combines TRBV15 with TRBJ2-3, with 8 bases matching TRBD2. The CDR3 has 16 amino acids. Trimming at V came to 5 bases and at J to 1 base, leaving 8 bases not matched to a gene. CDR1 is LNHNV, CDR2 YYDKDF, per germline (reference sequence). The DNA of the CDR3 is TGTGCCACCAGCGGATTAGCGGGATCTGGCACAGATACGCAGTATTTT. It yields the protein CATSGLAGSGTDTQYF.

The rearrangement joins TRBV4-1 to TRBJ2-1, with D possibly matching TRBD2 (6 bases). Trimming took 0 bases from V and 7 from J, leaving 16 bases between them. The CDR3 contains 16 residues. Germline CDR1 reads MGHRA; CDR2 reads YSYEKL. The CDR3 loop reads CASSQDRSGSWNEQFF. In nucleotides, the CDR3 is TGCGCCAGCAGCCAAGATCGGTCCGGGAGCTGGAATGAGCAGTTCTTC.

The gene calls are TRBV7-2 and TRBJ2-5, with 8 bases aligning to TRBD2. This CDR3 is 16 amino acids long. The V and J ends lost 5 bases and 4 bases, in that order; junction bases with no gene match: 12. Germline assignment: CDR1 SGHTA and CDR2 FQGNSA. The CDR3 spells CASSPPRAGDVETQYF. As DNA, the CDR3 is TGTGCCAGCAGCCCCCCCAGAGCGGGAGATGTAGAGACCCAGTACTTC.

This clone has only one observation. The chain joins TRBV6-1 to TRBJ1-5, with 8 bases that match TRBD1. Per germline, CDR1 MNHNS and CDR2 SASEGT. V lost 5 bases to trimming and J lost 7 bases; unmatched junction nucleotides: 4. The CDR3 is 13 amino acids. In DNA, the CDR3 is TGTGCCAGCAGTTCACAGGGGGACCAGCCCCAGCATTTT. It yields the protein CASSSQGDQPQHF.

This clone was recorded only once. The chain employs TRBV7-2 and TRBJ1-2; D remains unclear. This CDR3 has 14 amino acids. Germline V lookup: CDR1 SGHTA, CDR2 FQGNSA. CDR3 sequence (DNA): TGTGGCACCCGGCGGGTGCGGATTAACTATGGCTACACCTTC. Protein: CGTRRVRINYGYTF.

This clone was detected only once. The J gene is TRBJ2-2, the V gene TRBV29-1; TRBD1 aligns across 8 bases. Germline V gene sequence: CDR1 SQVTM, CDR2 ANQGSEA. V was pared by 4 bases and J by 5 bases, with 3 bases of the junction left unmatched. The CDR3 sequence is 13 residues long. The CDR3 spells CSVVTGGTGELFF. The CDR3 DNA sequence: TGCAGCGTTGTTACAGGGGGGACCGGGGAGCTGTTTTTT.